Each of the 16 T cell receptor beta chains below was sequenced from the same sample in a study of T-cell memory formation after mild COVID-19. In TCRdb, the 5' RACE reads were re-called with MiXCR into one record per CDR3 protein. The sample yields around 53,000 distinct CDR3 sequences, more than 9% seen once. Sequencing was performed on PBMCs or a T cell subset sorted from them (not recorded which). All receptors derive from a young man who had mild COVID-19 (a few samples of this study predate the infection). Cell type and time point are not known.

V is TRBV5-4 and J is TRBJ2-3; 10 nucleotides match TRBD2. CDR3 length equals 15 residues. CDR1 and CDR2 (germline): SGHNT, YYREEE (reference sequence). V shed 4 bases and J 1 base; nucleotides not matched to a gene: 3. CDR3 DNA sequence: TGTGCCAGCAGCCTAGGACTAGCGGGCACAGATACGCAGTATTTT. Amino acids: CASSLGLAGTDTQYF. Based on the CDR3 plus reference TRBV5-4 and TRBJ2-3, the full variable domain is ETGVTQSPTHLIKTRGQQVTLRCSSQSGHNTVSWYQQALGQGPQFIFQYYREEENGRGNFPPRFSGLQFPNYSSELNVNALELDDSALYLCASSLGLAGTDTQYFGPGTRLTVL.

The genes are TRBV20-1 and TRBJ2-3, with D uncertain. This CDR3 region has 14 residues. Germline values: CDR1 DFQATT, CDR2 SNEGSKA (reference sequence). The V and J ends lost 6 bases and 3 bases respectively, with 16 bases between them. The CDR3: CSARHQWLTDTQYF. CDR3 in DNA: TGCAGTGCCCGCCACCAGTGGTTGACAGATACGCAGTATTTT.

The chain carries TRBV7-9 and TRBJ2-5; weak D call: TRBD2 (6 bases). Germline loops: CDR1 SEHNR, CDR2 FQNEAQ (reference sequence). Trimming shortened V by 3 bases and J by 5 bases, and 7 bases separated the two germline ends. The CDR3 is 12 amino acids. The CDR3 here is CASSFGGETQYF. The CDR3 bases are TGTGCCAGCAGCTTTGGGGGGGAGACCCAGTACTTC.

This clonotype has just a few counts. J is TRBJ2-1 and V is TRBV28; D could derive from TRBD1 or TRBD2 (5 bases each). V was shortened by 1 base and J by 6 bases, with 16 bases between the two germline ends. The CDR3 is 16 amino acids. Germline CDR1 reads MDHEN; CDR2 reads SYDVKM. The CDR3 here is CASSLLYGGKANEQFF. CDR3 sequence (DNA): TGTGCCAGCAGTTTATTATATGGGGGTAAGGCCAATGAGCAGTTCTTC.

The chain is built from TRBV5-1 and TRBJ1-6; D is unclear. Trimming cost V 4 bases and J 5 bases, with 13 bases left between them. The length of the CDR3 is 15 residues. CDR1 and CDR2 from the germline V gene are SGHRS and YFSETQ. The CDR3 region is CASSREGGDNSPLHF. The CDR3 DNA reads TGCGCCAGCAGCCGAGAGGGTGGCGATAATTCACCCCTCCACTTT. Filled out from reference TRBV5-1 and TRBJ1-6, the complete variable domain reads KAGVTQTPRYLIKTRGQQVTLSCSPISGHRSVSWYQQTPGQGLQFLFEYFSETQRNKGNFPGRFSGRQFSNSRSEMNVSTLELGDSALYLCASSREGGDNSPLHFGNGTRLTVT.

This clonotype was detected a few times. The CDR3 coding sequence is TGCAGTGCTAGAGTACACACTAGCGGGGTTTTCGGCGAGCAGTACTTC. Translated: CSARVHTSGVFGEQYF. This chain connects TRBV20-1 to TRBJ2-7, with TRBD2 matching over 10 bases. Germline CDR1 DFQATT, CDR2 SNEGSKA (reference sequence). J was trimmed by 6 bases and V by 1 base; bases with no gene match: 12. CDR3 size: 16 residues.

This clonotype has just a few counts. The chain is built from TRBV20-1 and TRBJ2-3; 10 bases map to TRBD2. This CDR3 is 13 amino acids long. The J segment lost 3 bases and the V segment lost 6 bases, leaving 3 bases of the junction unmatched. CDR1 and CDR2 from the germline V gene are DFQATT and SNEGSKA (reference sequence). The CDR3 sequence is CSAPSGGTDTQYF. Written as DNA, the CDR3 is TGCAGTGCACCTAGCGGGGGAACAGATACGCAGTATTTT.

This clonotype was seen a few times. The chain employs TRBV5-1 and TRBJ1-6, with 7 positions matching TRBD1. The V segment lost 8 bases and the J segment 6 bases; nucleotides outside the gene matches: 5. CDR1 and CDR2 from the germline V gene are SGHRS and YFSETQ. This CDR3 contains 13 residues. This chain's CDR3 is CASTSGGNSPLHF. In DNA, the CDR3 is TGCGCCAGTACCTCAGGGGGTAATTCACCCCTCCACTTT.

This rearrangement joins TRBV2 to TRBJ1-5; 9 positions agree with TRBD1. Germline V CDR1 and CDR2: SNHLY, FYNNEI. Trimming at V came to 4 bases and at J to 3 bases, leaving 4 bases not matched to a gene. This CDR3 region has 15 residues. This CDR3 reads CASSAGTGYNQPQHF. For the CDR3, the DNA is TGTGCCAGCAGTGCCGGGACAGGGTACAATCAGCCCCAGCATTTT.

This clonotype was detected many times. The chain recombines TRBV28 with TRBJ2-4; the D gene is possibly TRBD2 (5 bases). Germline V CDR1 and CDR2: MDHEN, SYDVKM. The CDR3 is 16 residues long. The V and J ends lost 4 bases and 3 bases respectively, with 16 bases between them. The DNA for the CDR3 is TGTGCCAGCAGTTCGCACACGGACTTTGGCAAAAACATTCAGTACTTC. Amino acids: CASSSHTDFGKNIQYF.

This clonotype was detected a few times. The chain is built from TRBV20-1 and TRBJ2-3; D remains ambiguous. The germline CDR1 and CDR2 sequences are DFQATT and SNEGSKA (reference sequence). Between the trimmed V and J ends, which lost 2 bases and 2 bases, there was a span of 11 bases. This CDR3 region has 14 residues. The CDR3 protein is CSARKGPNTDTQYF. DNA of the CDR3: TGCAGTGCTAGAAAGGGTCCCAACACAGATACGCAGTATTTT.

The V and J genes are TRBV4-2 and TRBJ1-2; D perhaps matches TRBD1 (5 bases). CDR1 is LGHNA and CDR2 is YNFKEQ in the germline V gene. V shed 0 bases and J shed 4 bases, with 15 bases lying between them. This CDR3 comprises 16 residues. The CDR3 loop reads CASSQDQGSRLYGYTF. Here the CDR3 DNA reads TGTGCCAGCAGCCAAGATCAGGGAAGCAGGCTCTATGGCTACACCTTC.

Details on this clonotype: Since a much larger clone is just one base distant, this may be a read error. This chain joins TRBV5-1 and TRBJ2-3; no reliable D call. The CDR3 is made up of 13 amino acids. CDR1 SGHRS and CDR2 YFSETQ come from the germline V gene. The V end lost 5 bases, the J end lost 0 bases, and 7 bases lay between the germline ends. In DNA, the CDR3 is TGCGCCAGCAGGACGGACAGCACAGATACGCAGTATTTT. This codes for CASRTDSTDTQYF. The full variable domain, in which reference TRBV5-1 and TRBJ2-3 provide the parts outside the CDR3, is KAGVTQTPRYLIKTRGQQVTLSCSPISGHRSVSWYQQTPGQGLQFLFEYFSETQRNKGNFPGRFSGRQFSNSRSEMNVSTLELGDSALYLCASRTDSTDTQYFGPGTRLTVL.

V gene TRBV10-3 combines with J gene TRBJ2-2; D might be TRBD2 (5 bases). Germline V CDR1 and CDR2: ENHRY, SYGVKD. The CDR3 runs to 15 residues. V was pared by 2 bases and J by 1 base, with 8 bases between. CDR3 amino acids: CAISEPGRNTGELFF. The CDR3 DNA follows: TGTGCCATCAGTGAGCCGGGGAGGAACACCGGGGAGCTGTTTTTT.

This clonotype has more than one count but fewer than ten. The chain carries TRBV4-1 and TRBJ1-3; perhaps TRBD1 as D (5 bases). Germline-derived CDR1 and CDR2 are MGHRA and YSYEKL. Trimming cost V 1 base and J 3 bases, with 13 bases left between them. The CDR3 is 16 amino acids. The CDR3 bases are TGCGCCAGCAGCCAAGCTGGGACGGAATTTGGAAACACCATATATTTT. This codes for CASSQAGTEFGNTIYF.

This clonotype was found a few times. This chain joins TRBV7-2 and TRBJ1-3, with D hard to call. Germline CDR1 SGHTA, CDR2 FQGNSA. This CDR3 spans 14 amino acids. V was shortened by 5 bases and J by 4 bases, with 12 bases between the two germline ends. Here the CDR3 reads CASSRPITGNTIYF. The CDR3 DNA sequence: TGTGCCAGCAGCCGACCCATAACAGGAAACACCATATATTTT.